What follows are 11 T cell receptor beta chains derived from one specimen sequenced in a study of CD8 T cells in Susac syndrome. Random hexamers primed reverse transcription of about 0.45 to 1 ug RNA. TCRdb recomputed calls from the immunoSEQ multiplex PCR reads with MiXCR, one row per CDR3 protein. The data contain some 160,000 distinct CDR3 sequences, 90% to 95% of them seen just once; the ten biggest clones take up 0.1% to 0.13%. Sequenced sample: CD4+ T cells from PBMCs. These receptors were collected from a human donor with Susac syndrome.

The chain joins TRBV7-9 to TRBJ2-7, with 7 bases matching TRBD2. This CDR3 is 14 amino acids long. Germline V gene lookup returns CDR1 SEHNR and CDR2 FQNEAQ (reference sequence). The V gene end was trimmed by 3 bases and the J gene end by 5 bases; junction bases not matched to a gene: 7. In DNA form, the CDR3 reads TGTGCCAGCAGCTTCCAAAGCGGGGCCGACGAGCAGTACTTC. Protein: CASSFQSGADEQYF.

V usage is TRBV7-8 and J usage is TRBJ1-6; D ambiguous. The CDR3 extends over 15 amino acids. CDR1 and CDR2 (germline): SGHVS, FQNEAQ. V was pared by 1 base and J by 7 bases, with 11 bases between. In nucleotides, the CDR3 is TGTGCCAGCAGCTTAGTTCAGCAGAGCAATTCACCCCTCCACTTT. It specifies CASSLVQQSNSPLHF.

The DNA of the CDR3 is TGTGCCAGCAGCCCGGGACTAGCGGGGAACACCGGGGAGCTGTTTTTT. This encodes CASSPGLAGNTGELFF. The rearrangement joins TRBV7-9 to TRBJ2-2, with TRBD2 matching over 12 bases. There are 16 residues in the CDR3. V was pared by 5 bases and J by 1 base, with 2 bases of the junction left unmatched. CDR1 and CDR2 from the germline V gene are SEHNR and FQNEAQ (reference sequence).

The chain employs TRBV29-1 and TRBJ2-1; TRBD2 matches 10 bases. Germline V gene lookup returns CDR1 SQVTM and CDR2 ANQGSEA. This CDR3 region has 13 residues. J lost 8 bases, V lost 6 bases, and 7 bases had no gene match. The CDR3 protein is CSVLPGLAYEQFF. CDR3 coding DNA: TGCAGCGTCCTACCGGGACTAGCGTATGAGCAGTTCTTC.

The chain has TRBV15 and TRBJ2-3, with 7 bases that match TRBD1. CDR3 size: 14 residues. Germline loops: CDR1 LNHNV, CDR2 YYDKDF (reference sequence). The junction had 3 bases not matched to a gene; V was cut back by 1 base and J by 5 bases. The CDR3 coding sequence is TGTGCCACCAGCAGAGGACAGGGTCAAGATACGCAGTATTTT. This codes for CATSRGQGQDTQYF.

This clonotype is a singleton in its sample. CDR3 bases: TGTGCCAGCAGCCACGGACAGGGTGGGTACGCTGAAGCTTTCTTT. It codes for CASSHGQGGYAEAFF. This chain connects TRBV7-8 to TRBJ1-1; 8 bases agree with TRBD1. The germline gives CDR1 SGHVS, CDR2 FQNEAQ. The CDR3 sequence is 15 residues long. With 5 bases clipped from V and 6 bases from J, the junction kept 11 bases outside the gene matches.

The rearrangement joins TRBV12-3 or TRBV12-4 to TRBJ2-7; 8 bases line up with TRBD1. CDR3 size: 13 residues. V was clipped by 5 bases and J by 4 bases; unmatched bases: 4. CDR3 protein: CASSHRGNYEQYF. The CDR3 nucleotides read TGTGCCAGCAGTCACAGGGGGAATTACGAGCAGTACTTC.

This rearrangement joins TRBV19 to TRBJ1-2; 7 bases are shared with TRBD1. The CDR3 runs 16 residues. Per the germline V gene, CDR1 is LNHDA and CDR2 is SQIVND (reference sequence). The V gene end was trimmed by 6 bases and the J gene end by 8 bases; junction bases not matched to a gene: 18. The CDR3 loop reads CASRTYPGTALLGYTF. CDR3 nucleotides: TGTGCCAGTAGAACCTACCCCGGGACAGCCCTCTTGGGCTACACCTTC.

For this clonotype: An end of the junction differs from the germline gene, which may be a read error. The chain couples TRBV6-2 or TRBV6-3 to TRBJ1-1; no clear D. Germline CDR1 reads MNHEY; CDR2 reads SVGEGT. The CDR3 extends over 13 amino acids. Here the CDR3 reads CASSYHGNSEAFF. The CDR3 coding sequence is TGTGCCAGCAGTTACCACGGGAACAGTGAAGCTTTCTTT.

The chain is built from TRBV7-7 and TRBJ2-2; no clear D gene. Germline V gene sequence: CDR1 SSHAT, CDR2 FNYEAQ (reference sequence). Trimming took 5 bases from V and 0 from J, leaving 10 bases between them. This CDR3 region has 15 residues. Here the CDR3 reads CASSPGRANTGELFF. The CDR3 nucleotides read TGTGCCAGCAGCCCTGGCAGAGCGAACACCGGGGAGCTGTTTTTT. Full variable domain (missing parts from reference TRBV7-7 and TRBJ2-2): GAGVSQSPRYKVTKRGQDVTLRCDPISSHATLYWYQQALGQGPEFLTYFNYEAQPDKSGLPSDRFSAERPEGSISTLTIQRTEQRDSAMYRCASSPGRANTGELFFGEGSRLTVL.

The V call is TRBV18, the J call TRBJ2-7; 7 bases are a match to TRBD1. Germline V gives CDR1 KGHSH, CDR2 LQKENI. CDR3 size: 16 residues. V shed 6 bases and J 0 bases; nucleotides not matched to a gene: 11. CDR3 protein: CASSYDLAGGSYEQYF. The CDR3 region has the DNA TGTGCCAGCTCGTACGATCTAGCAGGGGGCTCCTACGAGCAGTACTTC.